This T cell receptor (beta chain) was recovered during a study of cytomegalovirus exposure and HLA in healthy donors. As for this clone: Other DNA sequences in the sample encode the same CDR3.

The PCR made use of 60 Vbeta and 13 Jbeta primers. Repertoires were generated with immunoSEQ multiplex PCR, while TCRdb's copy carries only in-frame clones and drops some. Of tens of thousands of clones listed, roughly 78% are singletons. The ends lost 4 bases at V and 8 bases at J; junction bases unmatched: 7. This CDR3 region has 13 residues. Germline V gene lookup returns CDR1 SGHRS and CDR2 YFSETQ. This chain connects TRBV5-1 to TRBJ1-2; 8 bases match TRBD1. This clonotype originated in a male donor in good health and CMV-seropositive. The specimen sequenced was PBMCs. The CDR3 DNA reads as TGCGCCAGCAGCGCGGGACAGGCGGACGGCTACACCTTC. It translates to CASSAGQADGYTF.